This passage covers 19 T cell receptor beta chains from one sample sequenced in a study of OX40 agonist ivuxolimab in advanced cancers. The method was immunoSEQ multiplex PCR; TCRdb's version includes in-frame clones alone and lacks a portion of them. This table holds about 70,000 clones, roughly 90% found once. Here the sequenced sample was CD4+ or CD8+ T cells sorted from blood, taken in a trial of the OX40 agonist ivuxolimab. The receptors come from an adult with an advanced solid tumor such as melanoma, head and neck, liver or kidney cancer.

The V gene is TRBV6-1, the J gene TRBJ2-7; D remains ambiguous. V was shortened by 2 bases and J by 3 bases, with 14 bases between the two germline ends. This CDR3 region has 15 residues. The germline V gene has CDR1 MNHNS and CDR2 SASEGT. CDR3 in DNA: TGTGCCAGCAGTGAAATCTGGTTTTCGCTCTACGAGCAGTACTTC. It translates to CASSEIWFSLYEQYF.

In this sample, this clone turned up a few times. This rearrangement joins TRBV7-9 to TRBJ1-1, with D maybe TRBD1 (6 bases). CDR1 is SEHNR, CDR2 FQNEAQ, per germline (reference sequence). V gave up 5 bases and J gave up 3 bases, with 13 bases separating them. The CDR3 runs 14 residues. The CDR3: CASSPRTAHTEAFF. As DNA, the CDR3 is TGTGCCAGCAGCCCGAGGACAGCCCACACTGAAGCTTTCTTT.

The CDR3 bases are TGTGCCAGCACCTACGCTTCCGCGGAGGTGGGTTCACCCCTCCACTTT. This sequence encodes CASTYASAEVGSPLHF. The chain links TRBV7-2 to TRBJ1-6; D is unresolved. V was cut by 7 bases and J by 9 bases, with 22 bases left in between. This CDR3 contains 16 residues. Germline V lookup: CDR1 SGHTA, CDR2 FQGNSA.

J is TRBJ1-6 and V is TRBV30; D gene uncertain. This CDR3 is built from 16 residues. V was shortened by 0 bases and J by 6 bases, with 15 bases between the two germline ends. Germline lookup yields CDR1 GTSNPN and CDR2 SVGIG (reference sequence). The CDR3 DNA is TGTGCCTGGAGTGTGGCTTTAAACGGCCCTAATTCACCCCTCCACTTT. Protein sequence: CAWSVALNGPNSPLHF.

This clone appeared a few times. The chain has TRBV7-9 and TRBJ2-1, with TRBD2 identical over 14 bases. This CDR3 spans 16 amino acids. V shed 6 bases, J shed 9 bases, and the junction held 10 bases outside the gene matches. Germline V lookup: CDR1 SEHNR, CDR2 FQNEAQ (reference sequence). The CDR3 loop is CASRDMTSGGVGEQFF. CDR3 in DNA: TGTGCCAGCAGGGACATGACTAGCGGGGGGGTCGGTGAGCAGTTCTTC.

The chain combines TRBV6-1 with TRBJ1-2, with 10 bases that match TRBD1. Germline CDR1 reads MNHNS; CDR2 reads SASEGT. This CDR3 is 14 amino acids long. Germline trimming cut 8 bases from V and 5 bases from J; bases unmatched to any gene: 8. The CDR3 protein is CASCTPGQGYGYTF. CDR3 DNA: TGTGCCAGCTGTACTCCGGGACAGGGGTATGGCTACACCTTC.

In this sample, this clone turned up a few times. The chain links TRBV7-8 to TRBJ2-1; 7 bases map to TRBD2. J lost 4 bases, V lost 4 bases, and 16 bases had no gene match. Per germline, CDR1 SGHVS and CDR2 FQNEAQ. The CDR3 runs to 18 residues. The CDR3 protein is CASSSRRFAGVSYNEQFF. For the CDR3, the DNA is TGTGCCAGCAGCTCGAGAAGGTTTGCGGGGGTCTCTTACAATGAGCAGTTCTTC.

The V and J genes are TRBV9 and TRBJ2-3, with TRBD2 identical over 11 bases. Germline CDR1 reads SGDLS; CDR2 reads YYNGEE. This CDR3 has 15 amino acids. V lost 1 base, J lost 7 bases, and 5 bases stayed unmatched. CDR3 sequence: CASSVSSGGAYTQYF. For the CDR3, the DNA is TGTGCCAGCAGCGTAAGTAGCGGGGGGGCCTATACGCAGTATTTT.

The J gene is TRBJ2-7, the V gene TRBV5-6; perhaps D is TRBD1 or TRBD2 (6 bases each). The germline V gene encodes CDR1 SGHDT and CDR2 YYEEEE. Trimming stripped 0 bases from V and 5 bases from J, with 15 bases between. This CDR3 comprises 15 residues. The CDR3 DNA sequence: TGTGCCAGCAGCTTGGATCAGGGGACTTCCCACGAGCAGTACTTC. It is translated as CASSLDQGTSHEQYF.

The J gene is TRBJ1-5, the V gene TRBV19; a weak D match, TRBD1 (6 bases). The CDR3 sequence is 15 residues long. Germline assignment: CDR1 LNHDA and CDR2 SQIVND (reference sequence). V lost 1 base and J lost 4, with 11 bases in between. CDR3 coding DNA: TGTGCCAGTAGTATAGCTGGCGGACAGAATCAGCCCCAGCATTTT. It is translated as CASSIAGGQNQPQHF.

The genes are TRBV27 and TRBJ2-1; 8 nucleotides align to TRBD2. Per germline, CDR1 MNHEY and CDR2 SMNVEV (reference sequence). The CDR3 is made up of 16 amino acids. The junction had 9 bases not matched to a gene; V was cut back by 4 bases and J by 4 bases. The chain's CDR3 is CASSSALRGDYNEQFF. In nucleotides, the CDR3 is TGTGCCAGCAGTTCGGCCTTGCGGGGGGATTACAATGAGCAGTTCTTC.

The DNA of the CDR3 is TGCGCCAGCAGCTCCCGTCCCGGGACAGGGGGCGGCGAGCAGTACTTC. Its translation is CASSSRPGTGGGEQYF. The chain has TRBV5-1 and TRBJ2-7; 12 nucleotides line up with TRBD1. Germline V gene sequence: CDR1 SGHRS, CDR2 YFSETQ. The CDR3 spans 16 residues. V dropped 3 bases and J dropped 6; count of bases not matched to a gene: 10. Full variable domain (outside the CDR3, taken from reference TRBV5-1 and TRBJ2-7): KAGVTQTPRYLIKTRGQQVTLSCSPISGHRSVSWYQQTPGQGLQFLFEYFSETQRNKGNFPGRFSGRQFSNSRSEMNVSTLELGDSALYLCASSSRPGTGGGEQYFGPGTRLTVT.

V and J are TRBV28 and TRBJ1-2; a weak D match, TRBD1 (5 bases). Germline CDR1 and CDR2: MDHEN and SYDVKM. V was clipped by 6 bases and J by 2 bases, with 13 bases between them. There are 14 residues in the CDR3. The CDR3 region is CASRSQGGNYGYTF. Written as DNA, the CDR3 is TGTGCCAGCAGATCTCAGGGTGGGAACTATGGCTACACCTTC.

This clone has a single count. CDR3 in amino acids: CASSIGAGVGNQPQHF. DNA for the CDR3: TGTGCCAGTAGTATCGGGGCAGGGGTTGGCAATCAGCCCCAGCATTTT. V is TRBV19 and J is TRBJ1-5, with a tentative D call TRBD1 (6 bases). The ends were cut back, 3 bases at V and 2 bases at J, with 14 bases in the middle. CDR1 and CDR2 from the germline V gene are LNHDA and SQIVND (reference sequence). The CDR3 is made up of 16 amino acids.

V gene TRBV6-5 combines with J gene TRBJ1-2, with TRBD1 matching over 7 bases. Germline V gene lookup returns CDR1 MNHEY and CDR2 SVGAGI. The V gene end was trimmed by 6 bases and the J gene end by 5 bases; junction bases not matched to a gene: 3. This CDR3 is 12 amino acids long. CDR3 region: CASRRGQYGYTF. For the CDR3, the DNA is TGTGCCAGCAGGCGGGGACAGTATGGCTACACCTTC.

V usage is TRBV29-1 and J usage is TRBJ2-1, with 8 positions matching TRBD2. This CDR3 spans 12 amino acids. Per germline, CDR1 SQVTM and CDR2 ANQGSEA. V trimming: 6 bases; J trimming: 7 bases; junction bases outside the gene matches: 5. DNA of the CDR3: TGCAGCGTACTATCGGGGGGGAATGAGCAGTTCTTC. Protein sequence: CSVLSGGNEQFF.

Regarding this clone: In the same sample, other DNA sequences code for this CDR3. CDR3 nucleotides: TGTGCCAGCAGCTTGGGACAGACGTATGGCTACACCTTC. Translation gives CASSLGQTYGYTF. The gene calls are TRBV7-9 and TRBJ1-2, with 7 positions matching TRBD1. The CDR3 is 13 amino acids. Trimming at V came to 3 bases and at J to 5 bases, leaving 3 bases not matched to a gene. The germline V gene has CDR1 SEHNR and CDR2 FQNEAQ (reference sequence). Drawing the rest from reference TRBV7-9 and TRBJ1-2, the complete variable domain is DTGVSQNPRHKITKRGQNVTFRCDPISEHNRLYWYRQTLGQGPEFLTYFQNEAQLEKSRLLSDRFSAERPKGSFSTLEIQRTEQGDSAMYLCASSLGQTYGYTFGSGTRLTVV.

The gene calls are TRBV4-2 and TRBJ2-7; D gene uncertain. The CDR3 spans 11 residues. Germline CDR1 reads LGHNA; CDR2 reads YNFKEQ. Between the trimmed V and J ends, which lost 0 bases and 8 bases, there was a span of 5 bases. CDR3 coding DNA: TGTGCCAGCAGCCAAGATGGTAAGCAGTACTTC. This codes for CASSQDGKQYF.

CDR3 loop: CASPTSAVGLTDTQYF. CDR3 coding DNA: TGTGCCAGCCCCACCTCTGCAGTCGGATTGACAGATACGCAGTATTTT. The chain uses TRBV18 and TRBJ2-3, with D hard to call. Germline values: CDR1 KGHSH, CDR2 LQKENI. The CDR3 runs to 16 residues. V was trimmed by 8 bases and J by 3 bases, leaving 21 bases between them.